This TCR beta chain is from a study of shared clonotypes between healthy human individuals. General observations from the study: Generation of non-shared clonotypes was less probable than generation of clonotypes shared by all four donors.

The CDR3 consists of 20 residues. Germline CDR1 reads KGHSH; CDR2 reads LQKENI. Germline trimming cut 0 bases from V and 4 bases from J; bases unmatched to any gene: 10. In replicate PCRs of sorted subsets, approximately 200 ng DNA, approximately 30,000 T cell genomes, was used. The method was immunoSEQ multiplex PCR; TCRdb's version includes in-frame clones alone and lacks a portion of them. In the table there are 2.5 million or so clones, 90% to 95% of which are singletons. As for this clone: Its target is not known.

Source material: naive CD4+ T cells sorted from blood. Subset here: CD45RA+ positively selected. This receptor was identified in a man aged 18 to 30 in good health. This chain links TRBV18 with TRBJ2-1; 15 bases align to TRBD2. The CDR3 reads CASSPPRRTSGRAGYNEQFF. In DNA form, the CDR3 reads TGTGCCAGCTCACCACCCCGCCGGACTAGCGGGAGGGCCGGGTACAATGAGCAGTTCTTC.